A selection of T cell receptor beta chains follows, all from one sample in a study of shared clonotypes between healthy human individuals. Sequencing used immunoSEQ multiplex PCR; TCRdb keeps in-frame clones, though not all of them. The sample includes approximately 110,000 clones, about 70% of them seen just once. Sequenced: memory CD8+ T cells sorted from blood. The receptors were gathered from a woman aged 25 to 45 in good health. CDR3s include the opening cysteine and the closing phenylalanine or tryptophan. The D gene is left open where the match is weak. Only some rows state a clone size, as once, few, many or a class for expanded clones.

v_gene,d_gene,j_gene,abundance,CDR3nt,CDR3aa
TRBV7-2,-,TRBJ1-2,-,TGTGCCAGCAGCTTAGTCGCAGGGTACTATGGCTACACCTTC,CASSLVAGYYGYTF
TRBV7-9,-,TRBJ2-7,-,TGTGCCAGCAGCTTGAGGGCATCTTTAGAGCAGTACTTC,CASSLRASLEQYF
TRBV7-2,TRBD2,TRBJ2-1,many,TGTGCCAGCAGCTTATTGGGACTAGCGCTAAAGTACAATGAGCAGTTCTTC,CASSLLGLALKYNEQFF
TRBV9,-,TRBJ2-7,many,TGTGCCAGCAGCGTGTCGTGGGGGACGGAAGAGCAGTACTTC,CASSVSWGTEEQYF
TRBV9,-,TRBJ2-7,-,TGTGCCAGCAGCGTAGCTCCAGATCCCTACGAGCAGTACTTC,CASSVAPDPYEQYF
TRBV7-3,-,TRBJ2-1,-,TGTGCCAGCGCCCCCGGGCGGGGCTCCTACAATGAGCAGTTCTTC,CASAPGRGSYNEQFF
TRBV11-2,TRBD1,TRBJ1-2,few,TGTGCCAGCAGCTCTGTAGTCTCCCGGACAGGGAATGGCTACACCTTC,CASSSVVSRTGNGYTF
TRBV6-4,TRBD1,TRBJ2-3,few,TGTGCCAGCAGCGGACAGGGTGGCACAGATACGCAGTATTTT,CASSGQGGTDTQYF
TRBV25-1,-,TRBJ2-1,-,TGTGCCAGCGTAGGGGGCGGGATCAGCCATGAGCAGTTCTTC,CASVGGGISHEQFF
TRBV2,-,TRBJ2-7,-,TGTGCCAGCAGTGAATTTGGCACCTACGAGCAGTACTTC,CASSEFGTYEQYF
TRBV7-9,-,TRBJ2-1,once,TGTGCCAGCAGCCCCCCTGATTGCGATGAGCAGTTCTTC,CASSPPDCDEQFF
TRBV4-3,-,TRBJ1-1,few,TGCGCCAGCAGCCAAACCCTGACGGTGAACACTGAAGCTTTCTTT,CASSQTLTVNTEAFF
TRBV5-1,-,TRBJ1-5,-,TGCGCCAGCAGCTCGATGATAGCATATCAGCCCCAGCATTTT,CASSSMIAYQPQHF